These 10 T cell receptor beta chains originate from one sample sequenced in a study of shared clonotypes between healthy human individuals. The method was immunoSEQ multiplex PCR; TCRdb's version includes in-frame clones alone and lacks a portion of them. This sample carries approximately 1.5 million clones, 95% to 99% of them seen once, and the ten largest clones take 0.4% to 0.55%. The specimen was naive CD4+ T cells sorted from blood. As to subset: CD45RA+ positively selected. These receptor sequences come from a young man in good health.

The chain couples TRBV7-2 to TRBJ2-7; 7 positions agree with TRBD2. This CDR3 contains 16 residues. The V and J ends lost 5 bases and 0 bases, in that order; junction bases with no gene match: 10. Germline CDR1 reads SGHTA; CDR2 reads FQGNSA. CDR3 loop: CASSPTSTSTSYEQYF. The CDR3 DNA is TGTGCCAGCAGCCCTACGTCGACTAGCACCTCCTACGAGCAGTACTTC.

This chain uses TRBV7-9 with TRBJ2-7; D call uncertain. Per the germline V gene, CDR1 is SEHNR and CDR2 is FQNEAQ (reference sequence). Trimming removed 1 base at V and 3 bases at J, with 4 bases between. This CDR3 contains 12 residues. Written as DNA, the CDR3 is TGTGCCAGCAGCTTAGTCCGCTACGAGCAGTACTTC. This codes for CASSLVRYEQYF.

V and J are TRBV29-1 and TRBJ2-1, with D possibly being TRBD2 (6 bases). The germline gives CDR1 SQVTM, CDR2 ANQGSEA. Trimming removed 5 bases from V and 5 bases from J, with 13 bases in between. The CDR3 runs to 13 residues. The CDR3 loop is CSVPGVGHNEQFF. The CDR3 DNA follows: TGCAGCGTTCCGGGAGTAGGGCACAATGAGCAGTTCTTC.

The chain has TRBV30 and TRBJ2-5, with no clear D. Germline V gene sequence: CDR1 GTSNPN, CDR2 SVGIG (reference sequence). Trimming left V 1 base short and J 4 bases short, with 13 bases between. This CDR3 comprises 14 residues. The CDR3 DNA reads as TGTGCCTGGAGTGGAAGACCTAGAGGAGAGACCCAGTACTTC. Protein: CAWSGRPRGETQYF.

This chain uses TRBV11-3 with TRBJ2-3; weak D call: TRBD2 (5 bases). Trimming shortened V by 5 bases and J by 0 bases, and 18 bases separated the two germline ends. CDR1 and CDR2 (germline): SGHNT, YENEEA. This CDR3 is built from 17 residues. The CDR3 spells CASSLIGVTSSTDTQYF. In nucleotides, the CDR3 is TGTGCCAGCAGCCTCATCGGGGTAACATCTAGCACAGATACGCAGTATTTT. Combining the CDR3 with reference TRBV11-3 and TRBJ2-3 gives the whole variable domain EAGVVQSPRYKIIEKKQPVAFWCNPISGHNTLYWYLQNLGQGPELLIRYENEEAVDDSQLPKDRFSAERLKGVDSTLKIQPAELGDSAVYLCASSLIGVTSSTDTQYFGPGTRLTVL.

The genes are TRBV5-6 and TRBJ2-7, with D possibly being TRBD2 (6 bases). V lost 0 bases and J 1 base, leaving 14 bases between the germline ends. Germline values: CDR1 SGHDT, CDR2 YYEEEE. CDR3 length equals 16 residues. The CDR3 nucleotides read TGTGCCAGCAGCTTGGGGTGGCGGGGTTTTTCCTACGAGCAGTACTTC. It yields the protein CASSLGWRGFSYEQYF.

CDR3 in amino acids: CASAASGTPRITDTQYF. The DNA of the CDR3 is TGTGCCAGCGCGGCAAGCGGGACTCCTCGTATCACAGATACGCAGTATTTT. The chain recombines TRBV7-9 with TRBJ2-3; TRBD2 matches 7 bases. Germline loops: CDR1 SEHNR, CDR2 FQNEAQ (reference sequence). Trimming took 8 bases from V and 2 from J; bases not matched to a gene: 16. The CDR3 extends over 17 amino acids.

V usage is TRBV14 and J usage is TRBJ1-1, with a weak D call TRBD1 (5 bases). V lost 6 bases, J lost 3 bases, and 17 bases lay in between. Germline V gene data show CDR1 as SGHDN and CDR2 as FVKESK. This CDR3 is built from 15 residues. CDR3 sequence reads: CASRLSGLQYTEAFF. The CDR3 DNA sequence: TGTGCCAGCAGACTTTCGGGACTCCAGTACACTGAAGCTTTCTTT.

The rearrangement joins TRBV7-9 to TRBJ1-4; D is possibly TRBD1 (6 bases). Per germline, CDR1 SEHNR and CDR2 FQNEAQ (reference sequence). The CDR3 is 14 amino acids. The germline V and J ends were trimmed by 0 bases and 8 bases, with 10 bases remaining between them. CDR3 DNA sequence: TGTGCCAGCAGCTTAGCCAGGGGCGACGAAAAACTGTTTTTT. Encoded protein: CASSLARGDEKLFF.

This clone was counted once. The rearrangement links TRBV5-4 to TRBJ2-3, with 8 bases lining up with TRBD2. There are 17 residues in the CDR3. Losses at the gene ends were 0 bases for V and 3 bases for J; bases not matched to a gene: 9. Germline CDR1 SGHNT, CDR2 YYREEE (reference sequence). This CDR3 is CASSLDETSASTDTQYF. The CDR3 DNA is TGTGCCAGCAGCTTGGATGAGACTAGCGCCTCGACAGATACGCAGTATTTT. Full variable domain (remainder filled in from reference TRBV5-4 and TRBJ2-3): ETGVTQSPTHLIKTRGQQVTLRCSSQSGHNTVSWYQQALGQGPQFIFQYYREEENGRGNFPPRFSGLQFPNYSSELNVNALELDDSALYLCASSLDETSASTDTQYFGPGTRLTVL.